The next 2 T cell receptor beta chains were all read from a single sample in a study of T cell responses to AZD1222 COVID-19 vaccine. This table comes from immunoSEQ multiplex PCR, and its TCRdb copy is limited to in-frame clones, with some not included. Found here are under 200,000 clones, 88% of them singletons; the top ten hold 25% to 30%. This specimen was peripheral blood, taken 28 days after the second AZD1222 dose. These receptors were obtained from an adult who received the AZD1222 COVID-19 vaccine.

The chain links TRBV5-4 to TRBJ2-5, with D unclear. Trimming took 4 bases from V and 3 from J, leaving 13 bases between them. The CDR3 spans 14 residues. CDR1 and CDR2 from the germline V gene are SGHNT and YYREEE (reference sequence). The CDR3 loop is CASSPARQEETQYF. The CDR3 nucleotides are TGTGCCAGCAGCCCCGCCCGGCAGGAAGAGACCCAGTACTTC.

The chain links TRBV6-2 or TRBV6-3 to TRBJ1-2; the D gene is possibly TRBD1 (5 bases). Trimming left V 2 bases short and J 4 bases short, with 8 bases between. The CDR3 runs to 13 residues. Germline CDR1 MNHEY, CDR2 SVGEGT. CDR3 nucleotides: TGTGCCAGCAGTTACGACAGAGCCTATGGCTACACCTTC. Amino acids: CASSYDRAYGYTF.